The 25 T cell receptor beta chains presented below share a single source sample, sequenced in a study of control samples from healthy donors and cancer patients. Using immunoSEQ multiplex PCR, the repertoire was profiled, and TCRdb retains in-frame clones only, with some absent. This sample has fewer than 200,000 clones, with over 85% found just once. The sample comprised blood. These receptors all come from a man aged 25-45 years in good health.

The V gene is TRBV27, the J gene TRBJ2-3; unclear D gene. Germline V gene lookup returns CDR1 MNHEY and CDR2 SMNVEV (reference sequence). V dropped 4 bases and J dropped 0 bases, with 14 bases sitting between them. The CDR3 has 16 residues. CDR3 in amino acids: CASSSNLVTSTDTQYF. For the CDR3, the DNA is TGTGCCAGCAGTTCCAATCTGGTTACTAGCACAGATACGCAGTATTTT.

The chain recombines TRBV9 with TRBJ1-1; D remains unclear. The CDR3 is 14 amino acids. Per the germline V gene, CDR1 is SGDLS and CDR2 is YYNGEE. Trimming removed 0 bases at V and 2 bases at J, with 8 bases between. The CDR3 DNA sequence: TGTGCCAGCAGCGTAGACAGCCACAACACTGAAGCTTTCTTT. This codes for CASSVDSHNTEAFF.

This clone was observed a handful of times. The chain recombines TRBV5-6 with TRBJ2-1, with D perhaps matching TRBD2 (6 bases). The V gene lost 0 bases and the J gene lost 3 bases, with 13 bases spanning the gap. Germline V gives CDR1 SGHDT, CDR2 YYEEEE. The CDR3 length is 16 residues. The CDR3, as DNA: TGTGCCAGCAGCTTGGTGAATGGCGGGATCTACAATGAGCAGTTCTTC. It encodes CASSLVNGGIYNEQFF.

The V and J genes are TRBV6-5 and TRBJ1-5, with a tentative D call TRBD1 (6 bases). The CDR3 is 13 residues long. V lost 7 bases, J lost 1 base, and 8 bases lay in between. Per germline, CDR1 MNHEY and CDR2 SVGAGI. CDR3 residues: CASTGQSNQPQHF. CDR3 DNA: TGTGCCAGCACCGGACAGAGCAATCAGCCCCAGCATTTT.

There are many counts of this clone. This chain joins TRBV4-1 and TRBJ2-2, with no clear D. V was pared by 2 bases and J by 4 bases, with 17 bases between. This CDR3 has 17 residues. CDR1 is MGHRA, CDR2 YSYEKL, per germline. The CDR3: CASSQLDMGFSTGELFF. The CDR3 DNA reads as TGCGCCAGCAGCCAACTTGATATGGGGTTTTCCACCGGGGAGCTGTTTTTT.

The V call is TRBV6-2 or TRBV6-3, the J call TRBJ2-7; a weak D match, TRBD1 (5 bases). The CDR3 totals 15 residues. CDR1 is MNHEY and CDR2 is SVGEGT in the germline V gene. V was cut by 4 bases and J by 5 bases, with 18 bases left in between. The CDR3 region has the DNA TGTGCCAGCAGTTTCCCTCAGGGTGGATCTAACGAGCAGTACTTC. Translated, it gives CASSFPQGGSNEQYF.

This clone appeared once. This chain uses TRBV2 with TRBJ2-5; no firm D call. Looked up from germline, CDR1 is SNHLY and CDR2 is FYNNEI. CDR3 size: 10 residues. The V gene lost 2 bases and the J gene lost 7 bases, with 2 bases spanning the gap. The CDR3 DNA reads TGTGCCAGCAGTGAACGGACCCAGTACTTC. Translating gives CASSERTQYF.

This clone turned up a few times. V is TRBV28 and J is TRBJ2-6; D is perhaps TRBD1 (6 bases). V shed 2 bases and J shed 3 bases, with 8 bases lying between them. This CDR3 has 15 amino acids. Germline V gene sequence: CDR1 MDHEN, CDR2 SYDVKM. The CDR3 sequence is CASSLTGRGANVLTF. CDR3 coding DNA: TGTGCCAGCAGTTTAACAGGGCGTGGGGCCAACGTCCTGACTTTC.

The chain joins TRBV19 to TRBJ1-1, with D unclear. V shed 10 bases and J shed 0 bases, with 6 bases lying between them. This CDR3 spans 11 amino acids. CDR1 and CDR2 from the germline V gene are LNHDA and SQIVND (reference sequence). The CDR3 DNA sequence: TGTGCCATTGTGGTGAACACTGAAGCTTTCTTT. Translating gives CAIVVNTEAFF.

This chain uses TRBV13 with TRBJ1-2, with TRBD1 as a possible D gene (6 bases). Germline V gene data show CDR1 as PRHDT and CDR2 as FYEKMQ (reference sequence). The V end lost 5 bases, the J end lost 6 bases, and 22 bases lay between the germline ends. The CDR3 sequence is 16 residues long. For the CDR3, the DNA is TGTGCCAGCAGCCCCTCCGGGGGCGGGTCATTTCATGGCTACACCTTC. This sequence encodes CASSPSGGGSFHGYTF.

In DNA, the CDR3 is TGCGCCAGCAGCCAAGCTGGAGCCTACGAGCAGTACTTC. It encodes CASSQAGAYEQYF. The chain carries TRBV5-1 and TRBJ2-7, with no clear D. CDR1 SGHRS and CDR2 YFSETQ come from the germline V gene. The CDR3 runs to 13 residues. Trimming stripped 4 bases from V and 2 bases from J, with 10 bases between.

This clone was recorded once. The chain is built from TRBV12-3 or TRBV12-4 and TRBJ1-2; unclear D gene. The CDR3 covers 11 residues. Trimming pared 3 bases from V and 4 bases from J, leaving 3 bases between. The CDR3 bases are TGTGCCAGCAGTTTGTCCTATGGCTACACCTTC. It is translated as CASSLSYGYTF.

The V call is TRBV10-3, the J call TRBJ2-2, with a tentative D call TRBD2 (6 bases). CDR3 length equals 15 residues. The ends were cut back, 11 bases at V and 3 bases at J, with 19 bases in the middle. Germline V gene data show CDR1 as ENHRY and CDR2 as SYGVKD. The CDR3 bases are TGTGCCGCCTCCTTCGGGAGCGGCGACACCGGGGAGCTGTTTTTT. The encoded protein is CAASFGSGDTGELFF.

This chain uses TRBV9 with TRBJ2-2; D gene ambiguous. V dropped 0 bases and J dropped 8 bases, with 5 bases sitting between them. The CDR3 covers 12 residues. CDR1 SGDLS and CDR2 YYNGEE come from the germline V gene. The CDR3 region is CASSVEVGELFF. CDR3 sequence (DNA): TGTGCCAGCAGCGTAGAGGTGGGGGAGCTGTTTTTT.

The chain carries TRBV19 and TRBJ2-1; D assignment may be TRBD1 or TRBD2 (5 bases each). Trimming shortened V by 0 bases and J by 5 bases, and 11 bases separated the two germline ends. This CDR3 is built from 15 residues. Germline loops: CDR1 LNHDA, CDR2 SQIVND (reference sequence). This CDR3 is CASSIDGDEDNEQFF. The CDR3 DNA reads TGTGCCAGTAGTATAGATGGGGACGAGGACAATGAGCAGTTCTTC.

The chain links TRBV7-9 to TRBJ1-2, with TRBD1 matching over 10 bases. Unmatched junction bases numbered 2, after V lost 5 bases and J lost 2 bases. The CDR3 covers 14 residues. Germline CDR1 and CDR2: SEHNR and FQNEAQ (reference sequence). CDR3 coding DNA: TGTGCCAGCAGCCGGGACAGGGGAAACTATGGCTACACCTTC. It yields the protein CASSRDRGNYGYTF. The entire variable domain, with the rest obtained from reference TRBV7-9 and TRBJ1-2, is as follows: DTGVSQNPRHKITKRGQNVTFRCDPISEHNRLYWYRQTLGQGPEFLTYFQNEAQLEKSRLLSDRFSAERPKGSFSTLEIQRTEQGDSAMYLCASSRDRGNYGYTFGSGTRLTVV.

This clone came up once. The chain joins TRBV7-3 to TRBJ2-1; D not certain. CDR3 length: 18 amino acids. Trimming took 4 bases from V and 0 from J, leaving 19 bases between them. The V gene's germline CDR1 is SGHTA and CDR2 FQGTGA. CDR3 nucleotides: TGTGCCAGCAGCTCTACGAACACAGCCCGAAGCTCCTACAATGAGCAGTTCTTC. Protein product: CASSSTNTARSSYNEQFF.

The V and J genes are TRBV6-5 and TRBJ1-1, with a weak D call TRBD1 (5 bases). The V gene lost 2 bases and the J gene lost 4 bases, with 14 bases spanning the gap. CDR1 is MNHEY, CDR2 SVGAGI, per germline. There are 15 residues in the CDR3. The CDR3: CASSYPTVQGTEAFF. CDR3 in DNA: TGTGCCAGCAGTTACCCTACAGTGCAGGGCACTGAAGCTTTCTTT.

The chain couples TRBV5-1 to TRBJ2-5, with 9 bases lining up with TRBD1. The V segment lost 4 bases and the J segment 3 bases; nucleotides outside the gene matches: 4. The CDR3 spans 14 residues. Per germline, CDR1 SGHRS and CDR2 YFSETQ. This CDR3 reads CASSRGQGKETQYF. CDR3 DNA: TGCGCCAGCAGCCGGGGACAGGGAAAAGAGACCCAGTACTTC.

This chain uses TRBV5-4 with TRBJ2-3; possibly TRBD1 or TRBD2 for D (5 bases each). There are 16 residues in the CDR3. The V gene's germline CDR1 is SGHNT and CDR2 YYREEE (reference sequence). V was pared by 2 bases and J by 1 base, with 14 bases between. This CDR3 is CASSFEEGPRTDTQYF. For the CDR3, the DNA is TGTGCCAGCAGCTTCGAAGAGGGGCCCCGCACAGATACGCAGTATTTT.

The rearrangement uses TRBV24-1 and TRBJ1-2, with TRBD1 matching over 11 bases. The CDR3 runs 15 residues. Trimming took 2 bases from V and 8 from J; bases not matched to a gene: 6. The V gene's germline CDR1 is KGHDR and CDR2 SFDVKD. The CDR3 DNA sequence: TGTGCCACCAGTGATTCCGGGACAGGGGGTATAGGCTACACCTTC. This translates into CATSDSGTGGIGYTF.

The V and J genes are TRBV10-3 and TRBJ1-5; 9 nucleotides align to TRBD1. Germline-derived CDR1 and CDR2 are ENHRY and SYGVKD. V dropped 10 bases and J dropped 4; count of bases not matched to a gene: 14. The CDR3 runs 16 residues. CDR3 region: CATGAAGTGTNQPQHF. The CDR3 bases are TGTGCCACGGGGGCAGCCGGGACAGGGACAAATCAGCCCCAGCATTTT.

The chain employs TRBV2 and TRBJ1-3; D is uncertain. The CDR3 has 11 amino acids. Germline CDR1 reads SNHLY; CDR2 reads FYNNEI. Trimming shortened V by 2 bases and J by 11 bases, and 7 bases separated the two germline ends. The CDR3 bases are TGTGCCAGCAGTGAAAACTCTGCCATATATTTT. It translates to CASSENSAIYF.

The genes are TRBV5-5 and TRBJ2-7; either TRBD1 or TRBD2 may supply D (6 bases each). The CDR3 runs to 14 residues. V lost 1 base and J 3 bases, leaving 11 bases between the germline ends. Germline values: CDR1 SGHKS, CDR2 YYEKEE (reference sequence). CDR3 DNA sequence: TGTGCCAGCAGCTTGCTACAGGGAGGCTACGAGCAGTACTTC. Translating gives CASSLLQGGYEQYF.

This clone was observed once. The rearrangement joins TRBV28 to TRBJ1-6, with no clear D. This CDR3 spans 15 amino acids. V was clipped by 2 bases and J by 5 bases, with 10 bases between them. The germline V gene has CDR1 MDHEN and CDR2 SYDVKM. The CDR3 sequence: CASSLRSRDNSPLHF. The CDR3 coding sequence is TGTGCCAGCAGTTTACGGTCAAGGGATAATTCACCCCTCCACTTT. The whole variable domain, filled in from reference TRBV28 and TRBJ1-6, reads DVKVTQSSRYLVKRTGEKVFLECVQDMDHENMFWYRQDPGLGLRLIYFSYDVKMKEKGDIPEGYSVSREKKERFSLILESASTNQTSMYLCASSLRSRDNSPLHFGNGTRLTVT.